This T cell receptor (beta chain) was sequenced during a study of cytomegalovirus exposure and HLA in healthy donors. At collection, donors were nominally healthy, but unrecorded immune exposures were probable. Primers: 60 Vbeta forward and 13 Jbeta reverse. TCRdb keeps only in-frame clones here, not all; method: immunoSEQ multiplex PCR. This table holds some 200,000 clones, 75% to 85% found once. Trimming cost V 1 base and J 4 bases, with 14 bases left between them. CDR1 LNHNV and CDR2 YYDKDF come from the germline V gene (reference sequence). The CDR3 spans 16 residues. The TCR originated in a boy aged 10-17 years in good health and CMV-seronegative. The chain recombines TRBV15 with TRBJ1-3, with unresolved D. The sequencing input was PBMCs. CDR3 loop: CATSRVRVLAGNTIYF. CDR3 DNA sequence: TGTGCCACCAGCAGAGTCCGGGTCTTAGCGGGAAACACCATATATTTT.